This TCR beta chain was found in a study of response to subunit inactivated influenza vaccine. The CDR3 loop spans 16 amino acids. CDR1 and CDR2 (germline): SGHKS, YYEKEE (reference sequence). V lost 4 bases to trimming and J lost 3 bases; unmatched junction nucleotides: 8. Regarding the study as a whole: Authors suggested each seasonal flu vaccination may recruit only limited numbers of new T cells.

A note on this clonotype: Its antigen is unidentified.

TCRdb recomputed calls from the RT-PCR reads with MiXCR, one row per CDR3 protein. There are approximately 230,000 distinct CDR3 sequences in the sample; 10% to 15% occur only once, and 7.5% to 10% lies in the top ten. The material sequenced was non-naive T cells sorted from PBMCs, taken less than 15 days before vaccination. The chain carries TRBV5-5 and TRBJ2-7, with 12 bases fitting TRBD1. The source of this sequence is a man in his fifties or sixties who received an inactivated influenza vaccine. The DNA for the CDR3 is TGTGCCAGCAGCCCAAGGGACAGGGGGCGCCTCTACGAGCAGTACTTC. It yields the protein CASSPRDRGRLYEQYF. The entire variable domain, with the rest obtained from reference TRBV5-5 and TRBJ2-7, is as follows: DAGVTQSPTHLIKTRGQQVTLRCSPISGHKSVSWYQQVLGQGPQFIFQYYEKEERGRGNFPDRFSARQFPNYSSELNVNALLLGDSALYLCASSPRDRGRLYEQYFGPGTRLTVT.